The clone carrying this T cell receptor (beta chain) has a handful of counts. Its antigen is still unknown. MiXCR, run by TCRdb on the 5' RACE reads, gives a single entry per CDR3 protein. The table has about 190,000 distinct CDR3 sequences, around 17% seen once. The V end was cut by 6 bases, the J end by 5 bases, with 19 bases between. From germline, CDR1 is SGHVS and CDR2 FNYEAQ. The CDR3 is made up of 15 amino acids. The data belong to a study of T-cell memory formation after mild COVID-19. Findings and limits, study-wide: Certain responding clones were present in pre-infection memory, suggesting participation of cross-reactive memory. CD4+ bias marked clones expanding day 15 to 37, unlike balanced contracting clones.

This sequence originates from an adult woman who had mild COVID-19 (a few samples of this study predate the infection). Cell type and time point are not known. Input material: PBMCs or a T cell subset sorted from them (not recorded which). This rearrangement joins TRBV7-6 to TRBJ1-1, with D uncertain. The CDR3 region is CASSQDTQSRTEAFF. The CDR3, as DNA: TGTGCCAGCAGTCAAGACACCCAGAGTAGGACTGAAGCTTTCTTT.